The 7 T cell receptor beta chains presented below share a single source sample, sequenced in a study of blood T cell repertoires in COVID-19. The data were produced by immunoSEQ multiplex PCR, yet TCRdb's version contains in-frame clones alone and is incomplete. The sample carries around 240,000 clones, approximately 85% recorded once. Sequencing input: PBMCs or T cells enriched from blood (not recorded which). These receptors were taken from a woman between 45 and 65 years old who had recovered from COVID-19.

The chain uses TRBV5-6 and TRBJ1-4; a possible D gene is TRBD1 (5 bases). The CDR3 runs 15 residues. Germline-derived CDR1 and CDR2 are SGHDT and YYEEEE. The V end lost 1 base, the J end lost 4 bases, and 11 bases lay between the germline ends. The CDR3 bases are TGTGCCAGCAGCTTGTGGAGAAGGGGTAATGAAAAACTGTTTTTT. This translates into CASSLWRRGNEKLFF.

The rearrangement links TRBV6-5 to TRBJ1-2, with 7 nucleotides matching TRBD1. V was pared by 2 bases and J by 8 bases, with 8 bases of the junction left unmatched. This CDR3 comprises 14 residues. Germline V gene data show CDR1 as MNHEY and CDR2 as SVGAGI. In DNA, the CDR3 is TGTGCCAGCAGTTACCTTAACAGGGGCTACGGCTACACCTTC. Its translation is CASSYLNRGYGYTF.

The CDR3 loop is CASSPSFPPGGTEAFF. The CDR3 DNA reads TGCGCCAGCAGCCCCTCGTTCCCTCCAGGGGGAACTGAAGCTTTCTTT. This chain connects TRBV4-1 to TRBJ1-1; 7 nucleotides align to TRBD1. The ends lost 4 bases at V and 5 bases at J; junction bases unmatched: 13. Looked up from germline, CDR1 is MGHRA and CDR2 is YSYEKL. There are 16 residues in the CDR3.

The chain uses TRBV19 and TRBJ1-4; the D is unclear. Trimming took off 8 bases at V and 0 bases at J, with 10 bases between the two ends. The germline V gene has CDR1 LNHDA and CDR2 SQIVND (reference sequence). The length of the CDR3 is 14 residues. The CDR3 DNA is TGTGCCAGTGCCGCGAAATCAACTAATGAAAAACTGTTTTTT. Protein product: CASAAKSTNEKLFF.

The chain has TRBV4-2 and TRBJ2-2; D gene uncertain. The CDR3 runs to 16 residues. V lost 4 bases and J 0 bases, leaving 12 bases between the germline ends. CDR1 is LGHNA and CDR2 is YNFKEQ in the germline V gene. The CDR3 bases are TGTGCCAGCAGCCCCATCCAGGTGACGAACACCGGGGAGCTGTTTTTT. Its translation: CASSPIQVTNTGELFF.

This clone has just one count. The chain joins TRBV6-1 to TRBJ1-5; 8 bases map to TRBD1. Per the germline V gene, CDR1 is MNHNS and CDR2 is SASEGT. This CDR3 contains 15 residues. With V trimmed by 5 bases and J by 5 bases, 8 bases remained unmatched. The CDR3 region is CASSKGQGKDQPQHF. DNA of the CDR3: TGTGCCAGCAGTAAAGGACAGGGAAAGGATCAGCCCCAGCATTTT.

The chain recombines TRBV11-3 with TRBJ1-4, with D perhaps TRBD1 (5 bases). The length of the CDR3 is 19 residues. The V end was cut by 2 bases, the J end by 0 bases, with 19 bases between. The germline V gene encodes CDR1 SGHNT and CDR2 YENEEA. CDR3 bases: TGTGCCAGCAGCTTATCGGGAGGGGAGGACCCCTCAACTAATGAAAAACTGTTTTTT. Amino acids: CASSLSGGEDPSTNEKLFF.